The 32 T cell receptor beta chains below were found in one sample sequenced in a study of identical twins. TCRdb itself ran the 5' RACE reads through MiXCR, one entry per CDR3 protein. The repertoire consists of some 500,000 distinct CDR3 sequences, with approximately 15% occurring once and the leading ten covering about 0.53%. This sample was also put to use in a study of yellow fever vaccine responses in identical twins.

Material for sequencing was CD4+ T cells sorted from blood. The receptors were sampled from a woman between 18 and 30 years old in good health.

The genes are TRBV3-1 and TRBJ1-1; 12 nucleotides align to TRBD1. Germline trimming cut 5 bases from V and 1 base from J; bases unmatched to any gene: 11. The length of the CDR3 is 18 residues. Germline CDR1 is LGHDT and CDR2 is YNNKEL (reference sequence). This CDR3 reads CASSSPGTGGVWNTEAFF. As DNA, the CDR3 is TGTGCCAGCAGCTCCCCCGGGACAGGGGGCGTGTGGAACACTGAAGCTTTCTTT.

This clonotype was counted a few times. The chain carries TRBV27 and TRBJ2-7, with D perhaps given as TRBD1 or TRBD2 (6 bases each). The CDR3 contains 13 residues. V lost 10 bases, J lost 4 bases, and 17 bases lay in between. Germline lookup yields CDR1 MNHEY and CDR2 SMNVEV (reference sequence). For the CDR3, the DNA is TGTGCCACCCACTCTCAAGGGGGGTACGAGCAGTACTTC. Encoded protein: CATHSQGGYEQYF.

This clonotype was counted between two and nine times. The V and J genes are TRBV6-5 and TRBJ1-6, with 9 bases identical to TRBD1. V was pared by 2 bases and J by 9 bases, with 5 bases of the junction left unmatched. There are 15 residues in the CDR3. Germline V CDR1 and CDR2: MNHEY, SVGAGI. The CDR3 sequence: CASSYDGQGSSPLHF. DNA for the CDR3: TGTGCCAGCAGTTACGACGGACAGGGGTCTTCACCCCTCCACTTT.

J is TRBJ2-5 and V is TRBV10-2; 14 nucleotides agree with TRBD2. Germline loops: CDR1 WSHSY, CDR2 SAAADI. V lost 6 bases and J lost 3; bases outside the gene matches: 9. The CDR3 length is 17 residues. The CDR3 region has the DNA TGCGCCAGCAGGACGGGACTAGCGGGAGAGGTTGAAGAGACCCAGTACTTC. Its translation: CASRTGLAGEVEETQYF.

V gene TRBV19 combines with J gene TRBJ1-1, with TRBD1 as a possible D gene (6 bases). The germline gives CDR1 LNHDA, CDR2 SQIVND (reference sequence). CDR3 length: 14 amino acids. The V gene lost 6 bases and the J gene lost 4 bases, with 15 bases spanning the gap. The CDR3, as DNA: TGTGCCAGTAGCCTACCTGGGACAACCACTGAAGCTTTCTTT. This codes for CASSLPGTTTEAFF.

This clonotype was picked up a small number of times. The chain carries TRBV19 and TRBJ2-7; possible D gene TRBD1, 8 bases. The CDR3 totals 16 residues. Deletions cut 5 bases from V and 0 bases from J, with 17 bases between. From germline, CDR1 is LNHDA and CDR2 SQIVND (reference sequence). The CDR3 loop reads CASSANRGGISYEQYF. The CDR3 DNA follows: TGTGCCAGTAGTGCAAACAGGGGGGGTATCTCCTACGAGCAGTACTTC.

The chain carries TRBV28 and TRBJ2-3, with D unclear. The CDR3 loop spans 12 amino acids. V was trimmed by 6 bases and J by 11 bases, leaving 15 bases between them. Germline lookup yields CDR1 MDHEN and CDR2 SYDVKM. The DNA of the CDR3 is TGTGCCAGCAGCCCCGCCCCCTCGGGGCAGTATTTT. Translated: CASSPAPSGQYF. The variable domain in full, completed from reference TRBV28 and TRBJ2-3, reads DVKVTQSSRYLVKRTGEKVFLECVQDMDHENMFWYRQDPGLGLRLIYFSYDVKMKEKGDIPEGYSVSREKKERFSLILESASTNQTSMYLCASSPAPSGQYFGPGTRLTVL.

This clonotype was observed a few times. This chain connects TRBV11-2 to TRBJ1-6; 10 nucleotides line up with TRBD1. The CDR3 is 14 amino acids. Germline V gene lookup returns CDR1 SGHAT and CDR2 FQNNGV. Losses at the gene ends were 5 bases for V and 9 bases for J; bases not matched to a gene: 4. CDR3 in DNA: TGTGCCAGCAGCCCGGGACAGGGGATTTCACCCCTCCACTTT. It is translated as CASSPGQGISPLHF. Drawing the rest from reference TRBV11-2 and TRBJ1-6, the complete variable domain is EAGVAQSPRYKIIEKRQSVAFWCNPISGHATLYWYQQILGQGPKLLIQFQNNGVVDDSQLPKDRFSAERLKGVDSTLKIQPAKLEDSAVYLCASSPGQGISPLHFGNGTRLTVT.

There are a few counts of this clonotype. This chain uses TRBV28 with TRBJ2-2; 12 bases are shared with TRBD2. The CDR3 runs 18 residues. J was trimmed by 1 base and V by 4 bases; bases with no gene match: 7. Germline-derived CDR1 and CDR2 are MDHEN and SYDVKM. This CDR3 is CASSSGLAGKLNTGELFF. The CDR3 DNA follows: TGTGCCAGCAGTTCTGGACTAGCGGGGAAATTGAACACCGGGGAGCTGTTTTTT.

V is TRBV10-3 and J is TRBJ2-7; D gene unclear. Trimming pared 9 bases from V and 3 bases from J, leaving 15 bases between. The CDR3 extends over 13 amino acids. Germline CDR1 reads ENHRY; CDR2 reads SYGVKD. The CDR3 DNA reads TGTGCCATAACCGACCGGGCTGACTACGAGCAGTACTTC. Protein product: CAITDRADYEQYF.

There are a few counts of this clonotype. The chain uses TRBV21-1 and TRBJ2-1; the listed D gene, TRBD2, was not tested against the DNA. TRBV21-1 has pseudogene status. This CDR3 has 16 amino acids. The CDR3 sequence is CASSKGAGRYDNEQFF. The CDR3 region has the DNA TGTGCCAGCAGCAAAGGGGCCGGGAGGTACGACAATGAGCAGTTCTTC.

This clonotype was recorded a few times. The chain joins TRBV10-3 to TRBJ2-7; TRBD1 is a possible D gene (5 bases). V shed 6 bases and J shed 0 bases, with 15 bases lying between them. From germline, CDR1 is ENHRY and CDR2 SYGVKD. The CDR3 has 15 amino acids. CDR3 nucleotide sequence: TGTGCCATCAGCCCAAAGCAGGGAAGCTCCTACGAGCAGTACTTC. Translating it yields CAISPKQGSSYEQYF.

The J gene is TRBJ1-2, the V gene TRBV2; D possibly corresponds to TRBD1 (6 bases). Between the trimmed V and J ends, which lost 9 bases and 8 bases, there was a span of 16 bases. Germline CDR1 is SNHLY and CDR2 is FYNNEI. This CDR3 region has 12 residues. The CDR3 is CARQGLKNGYTF. CDR3 nucleotide sequence: TGTGCCAGACAGGGCCTGAAGAACGGCTACACCTTC. Combining the CDR3 with reference TRBV2 and TRBJ1-2 gives the whole variable domain EPEVTQTPSHQVTQMGQEVILRCVPISNHLYFYWYRQILGQKVEFLVSFYNNEISEKSEIFDDQFSVERPDGSNFTLKIRSTKLEDSAMYFCARQGLKNGYTFGSGTRLTVV.

This clonotype was detected a few times. The rearrangement uses TRBV12-3 or TRBV12-4 and TRBJ2-1, with TRBD1 matching 7 bases. The V and J ends lost 6 bases and 5 bases, in that order; junction bases with no gene match: 4. This CDR3 comprises 13 residues. CDR3 residues: CASRDRLDNEQFF. In DNA, the CDR3 is TGTGCCAGCAGGGACAGGCTAGACAATGAGCAGTTCTTC.

This clonotype appeared many times. This rearrangement joins TRBV28 to TRBJ2-7, with 7 bases identical to TRBD1. The CDR3 consists of 13 residues. CDR1 and CDR2 from the germline V gene are MDHEN and SYDVKM. The V segment lost 7 bases and the J segment 3 bases; nucleotides outside the gene matches: 6. The CDR3 coding sequence is TGTGCCAGCATCGGGGCAGGGGGCTACGAGCAGTACTTC. It specifies CASIGAGGYEQYF.

This clonotype was counted between two and nine times. The genes are TRBV5-1 and TRBJ1-1, with 8 bases identical to TRBD1. V dropped 4 bases and J dropped 4; count of bases not matched to a gene: 6. The CDR3 covers 14 residues. CDR1 and CDR2 from the germline V gene are SGHRS and YFSETQ. CDR3 loop: CASSRRQGITEAFF. Written as DNA, the CDR3 is TGCGCCAGCAGCCGAAGACAGGGGATCACTGAAGCTTTCTTT.

The chain employs TRBV11-1 and TRBJ2-2, with 10 bases identical to TRBD1. The V and J ends lost 4 bases and 3 bases, in that order; junction bases with no gene match: 2. In germline, CDR1 is SGHAT, CDR2 FQDESV (reference sequence). This CDR3 is 15 amino acids long. The CDR3 here is CASSWDRGHTGELFF. The CDR3 bases are TGTGCCAGCAGCTGGGACAGGGGTCACACCGGGGAGCTGTTTTTT.

The CDR3 DNA reads TGTGCCACCAGCAGAGGTCGGATCCAAGAGACCCAGTACTTC. This sequence encodes CATSRGRIQETQYF. The V gene is TRBV15, the J gene TRBJ2-5; D unresolved. The CDR3 consists of 14 residues. The V gene's germline CDR1 is LNHNV and CDR2 YYDKDF (reference sequence). V lost 1 base and J 1 base, leaving 7 bases between the germline ends. Complete variable domain (other parts from reference TRBV15 and TRBJ2-5): DAMVIQNPRYQVTQFGKPVTLSCSQTLNHNVMYWYQQKSSQAPKLLFHYYDKDFNNEADTPDNFQSRRPNTSFCFLDIRSPGLGDTAMYLCATSRGRIQETQYFGPGTRLLVL.

The sample holds many counts of this clonotype. The chain couples TRBV28 to TRBJ1-2; maybe TRBD1 (5 bases). The germline CDR1 and CDR2 sequences are MDHEN and SYDVKM. Trimming shortened V by 6 bases and J by 4 bases, and 15 bases separated the two germline ends. The CDR3 is 14 amino acids. The CDR3 loop reads CASSLQQGSYGYTF. The CDR3 nucleotides read TGTGCCAGCAGCCTTCAGCAGGGAAGCTATGGCTACACCTTC.

V usage is TRBV7-9 and J usage is TRBJ1-2; TRBD1 is a possible D gene (6 bases). Looked up from germline, CDR1 is SEHNR and CDR2 is FQNEAQ (reference sequence). Trimming shortened V by 3 bases and J by 6 bases, and 14 bases separated the two germline ends. This CDR3 has 14 residues. CDR3 protein: CASSLSDSTDGYTF. In DNA, the CDR3 is TGTGCCAGCAGCTTGTCGGACAGCACCGATGGCTACACCTTC.

This clonotype has just a few counts. At one end the junction does not follow the germline gene, possibly because of a read error. V and J are TRBV7-7 and TRBJ2-3, with 10 bases identical to TRBD1. Germline V gives CDR1 SSHAT, CDR2 FNYEAQ (reference sequence). This CDR3 comprises 14 residues. This CDR3 is CASSPGQGSDTQYF. The CDR3 DNA reads TGTGCTAGCAGCCCGGGACAGGGGTCAGATACGCAGTATTTT. The full variable domain, completed using reference TRBV7-7 and TRBJ2-3, is GAGVSQSPRYKVTKRGQDVTLRCDPISSHATLYWYQQALGQGPEFLTYFNYEAQPDKSGLPSDRFSAERPEGSISTLTIQRTEQRDSAMYRCASSPGQGSDTQYFGPGTRLTVL.

This clonotype was recorded a few times. V and J are TRBV15 and TRBJ2-3, with 10 bases lining up with TRBD2. V lost 5 bases and J lost 2; bases outside the gene matches: 7. The CDR3 length is 16 residues. Germline CDR1 and CDR2: LNHNV and YYDKDF (reference sequence). The CDR3 bases are TGTGCCACCAGCGGACGGACTAGCGGAAACACAGATACGCAGTATTTT. Translated: CATSGRTSGNTDTQYF. The entire variable domain, with the rest obtained from reference TRBV15 and TRBJ2-3, is as follows: DAMVIQNPRYQVTQFGKPVTLSCSQTLNHNVMYWYQQKSSQAPKLLFHYYDKDFNNEADTPDNFQSRRPNTSFCFLDIRSPGLGDTAMYLCATSGRTSGNTDTQYFGPGTRLTVL.

The chain combines TRBV7-8 with TRBJ1-2; D unresolved. Trimming stripped 0 bases from V and 2 bases from J, with 7 bases between. Germline V gives CDR1 SGHVS, CDR2 FQNEAQ. The CDR3 loop spans 14 amino acids. The DNA of the CDR3 is TGTGCCAGCAGCTTAGCTTCAGTGAACTATGGCTACACCTTC. Residues: CASSLASVNYGYTF.

Only a few counts were recorded for this clonotype. The rearrangement uses TRBV12-5 and TRBJ2-5, with TRBD2 as a possible D gene (6 bases). Trimming took 7 bases from V and 2 from J, leaving 14 bases between them. There are 14 residues in the CDR3. The germline V gene has CDR1 LGHNT and CDR2 FRNRAP. CDR3 residues: CASASWSGQETQYF. The CDR3 bases are TGTGCTAGTGCCTCATGGAGCGGGCAAGAGACCCAGTACTTC.

The chain couples TRBV27 to TRBJ2-7; D may match TRBD1 or TRBD2 (6 bases each). The CDR3 consists of 13 residues. The germline V gene encodes CDR1 MNHEY and CDR2 SMNVEV (reference sequence). V lost 5 bases to trimming and J lost 3 bases, with 11 bases between them. CDR3 in amino acids: CASSPRDNYEQYF. The DNA for the CDR3 is TGTGCCAGCAGTCCGCGGGACAACTACGAGCAGTACTTC.

This clonotype has ten or more counts. J is TRBJ2-5 and V is TRBV6-2 or TRBV6-3; TRBD1 aligns across 7 bases. The germline CDR1 and CDR2 sequences are MNHEY and SVGEGT. V lost 7 bases, J lost 4 bases, and 6 bases stayed unmatched. The CDR3 is 13 amino acids. CDR3 coding DNA: TGTGCCAGCAAAGAGACAGGGCGAGAGACCCAGTACTTC. It specifies CASKETGRETQYF.

This clonotype was seen more than once but under ten times. The chain links TRBV9 to TRBJ2-3; 10 nucleotides align to TRBD2. Germline-derived CDR1 and CDR2 are SGDLS and YYNGEE. J gave up 0 bases and V 4 bases, and 17 bases lay outside the gene matches. This CDR3 spans 20 amino acids. This CDR3 reads CASSPGGVERGGLSTDTQYF. CDR3 nucleotide sequence: TGTGCCAGCAGCCCCGGCGGGGTGGAGCGGGGGGGACTCAGCACAGATACGCAGTATTTT. Complete variable domain (other parts from reference TRBV9 and TRBJ2-3): DSGVTQTPKHLITATGQRVTLRCSPRSGDLSVYWYQQSLDQGLQFLIQYYNGEERAKGNILERFSAQQFPDLHSELNLSSLELGDSALYFCASSPGGVERGGLSTDTQYFGPGTRLTVL.

Only a few counts were recorded for this clonotype. V usage is TRBV6-5 and J usage is TRBJ1-1, with D unresolved. V was shortened by 2 bases and J by 8 bases, with 18 bases between the two germline ends. Germline V gives CDR1 MNHEY, CDR2 SVGAGI. This CDR3 spans 15 amino acids. Here the CDR3 reads CASSYAYLGRREAFF. In DNA form, the CDR3 reads TGTGCCAGCAGTTACGCTTACCTCGGGCGGAGAGAAGCTTTCTTT.

In this sample, this clonotype turned up a few times. This chain joins TRBV6-2 or TRBV6-3 and TRBJ1-1; D ambiguous. The V end lost 6 bases, the J end lost 10 bases, and 15 bases lay between the germline ends. The CDR3 length is 12 residues. The germline CDR1 and CDR2 sequences are MNHEY and SVGEGT. The CDR3 sequence: CASSSGRAGAFF. The CDR3 bases are TGTGCCAGCAGCTCCGGACGCGCAGGAGCTTTCTTT.

This clonotype was seen a few times. The chain joins TRBV6-1 to TRBJ1-1; D gene uncertain. The CDR3 is made up of 14 amino acids. From germline, CDR1 is MNHNS and CDR2 SASEGT. Trimming shortened V by 8 bases and J by 0 bases, and 13 bases separated the two germline ends. This CDR3 is CASRRYVMNTEAFF. The CDR3 DNA reads TGTGCCAGCCGTAGGTACGTCATGAACACTGAAGCTTTCTTT.

In its sample, this clonotype was seen once. This chain connects TRBV14 to TRBJ2-5, with 10 bases aligning to TRBD1. The CDR3 contains 16 residues. Germline trimming cut 5 bases from V and 3 bases from J; bases unmatched to any gene: 9. Germline CDR1 SGHDN, CDR2 FVKESK. CDR3 nucleotide sequence: TGTGCCAGCAGCTCCCGGGACAGGGGCCCCGAAGAGACCCAGTACTTC. Its translation: CASSSRDRGPEETQYF.

The sample holds one count of this clonotype. The chain links TRBV18 to TRBJ2-1; 8 nucleotides line up with TRBD1. CDR1 KGHSH and CDR2 LQKENI come from the germline V gene. The CDR3 spans 15 residues. V gave up 6 bases and J gave up 3 bases; unmatched junction bases: 7. The CDR3 is CASSYRQGLYNEQFF. The CDR3 nucleotides read TGTGCCAGCTCCTACCGACAGGGGCTCTACAATGAGCAGTTCTTC.